Shown below are 9 T cell receptor beta chains from a single sample sequenced in a study of blood T cell repertoires in COVID-19. The repertoire was sequenced with immunoSEQ multiplex PCR; TCRdb's copy has only in-frame clones and lacks some. The sample records fewer than 200,000 clones, approximately 85% being singletons. Sequenced material: peripheral blood. Receptors originate from a woman aged 60 to 75 with COVID-19, enrolled during active disease.

This chain joins TRBV6-4 and TRBJ1-6; no reliable D call. CDR1 and CDR2 from the germline V gene are MRHNA and SNTAGT. The CDR3 consists of 14 residues. Trimming pared 2 bases from V and 13 bases from J, leaving 15 bases between. CDR3 residues: CASSDGGSGNPLHF. In DNA form, the CDR3 reads TGTGCCAGCAGTGACGGAGGATCGGGGAACCCCCTCCACTTT.

This chain links TRBV2 with TRBJ2-3, with TRBD1 matching over 12 bases. The V segment lost 6 bases and the J segment 3 bases; nucleotides outside the gene matches: 7. CDR1 is SNHLY and CDR2 is FYNNEI in the germline V gene. This CDR3 comprises 16 residues. DNA of the CDR3: TGTGCCAGCAGAGCCGGGACAGGGGGCCGGACAGATACGCAGTATTTT. It encodes CASRAGTGGRTDTQYF.

V usage is TRBV27 and J usage is TRBJ2-3; TRBD2 matches 7 bases. Losses at the gene ends were 10 bases for V and 1 base for J; bases not matched to a gene: 11. This CDR3 is 15 amino acids long. CDR1 MNHEY and CDR2 SMNVEV come from the germline V gene (reference sequence). CDR3: CATKKGGRGTDTQYF. CDR3 bases: TGTGCCACCAAGAAAGGAGGGAGGGGCACAGATACGCAGTATTTT.

The chain recombines TRBV19 with TRBJ1-4; TRBD1 matches 9 bases. This CDR3 is 16 amino acids long. The germline CDR1 and CDR2 sequences are LNHDA and SQIVND (reference sequence). Trimming cost V 4 bases and J 0 bases; bases outside gene matches: 3. Here the CDR3 DNA reads TGTGCCAGTAGTAAGGACAGGGGTGCAACTAATGAAAAACTGTTTTTT. Its translation is CASSKDRGATNEKLFF.

The chain joins TRBV30 to TRBJ1-3, with TRBD1 identical over 8 bases. Per the germline V gene, CDR1 is GTSNPN and CDR2 is SVGIG (reference sequence). Trimming removed 8 bases from V and 1 base from J; junction bases left unmatched: 10. This CDR3 spans 15 amino acids. CDR3 amino acids: CALGTGKPSGNTIYF. The CDR3 nucleotides are TGTGCCCTGGGGACAGGCAAACCTTCTGGAAACACCATATATTTT.

The genes are TRBV5-1 and TRBJ2-3; TRBD2 aligns across 10 bases. There are 17 residues in the CDR3. Germline trimming cut 0 bases from V and 2 bases from J; bases unmatched to any gene: 6. Germline loops: CDR1 SGHRS, CDR2 YFSETQ. CDR3 DNA: TGCGCCAGCAGCTTGGGATTAGCGGGAGGCGTCACAGATACGCAGTATTTT. It translates to CASSLGLAGGVTDTQYF.

CDR3 sequence (DNA): TGTGCCACCAGCAGAAGACTAGCCGGAACAGATACGCAGTATTTT. This translates into CATSRRLAGTDTQYF. This sequence joins TRBV15 and TRBJ2-3; 7 positions match TRBD2. Germline trimming cut 2 bases from V and 3 bases from J; bases unmatched to any gene: 5. The CDR3 consists of 15 residues. CDR1 is LNHNV and CDR2 is YYDKDF in the germline V gene (reference sequence).

The rearrangement links TRBV5-6 to TRBJ2-3; D gene unclear. V lost 0 bases and J lost 1, with 9 bases in between. Germline values: CDR1 SGHDT, CDR2 YYEEEE. This CDR3 has 15 amino acids. CDR3 region: CASSLGRYGTDTQYF. DNA of the CDR3: TGTGCCAGCAGCTTGGGGCGGTACGGCACAGATACGCAGTATTTT.

The rearrangement links TRBV24-1 to TRBJ2-7, with 9 bases identical to TRBD1. This CDR3 is 16 amino acids long. CDR1 and CDR2 (germline): KGHDR, SFDVKD. The junction had 2 bases not matched to a gene; V was cut back by 0 bases and J by 0 bases. The CDR3 spells CATSDLSDRGSYEQYF. CDR3 sequence (DNA): TGTGCCACCAGTGATTTGTCGGACAGGGGCTCCTACGAGCAGTACTTC.